Shown below are 28 T cell receptor beta chains from a single sample sequenced in a study of PD-L1 blockade in urothelial cancer. The repertoire was sequenced with immunoSEQ multiplex PCR; TCRdb's copy has only in-frame clones and lacks some. The table has 40,000 to 60,000 clones, around 74% seen once; the top ten hold roughly a tenth. The time point here: pretreatment peripheral blood. Sequenced material: PBMCs, taken around atezolizumab (anti-PD-L1) treatment. The source is a man aged 70 or older with urothelial cancer.

The J gene is TRBJ1-1, the V gene TRBV5-1, with D uncertain. CDR3 length equals 15 residues. Germline values: CDR1 SGHRS, CDR2 YFSETQ. Trimming stripped 4 bases from V and 1 base from J, with 14 bases between. The CDR3 bases are TGCGCCAGCAGCCCGATCTCTACGGGGAACACTGAAGCTTTCTTT. Residues: CASSPISTGNTEAFF.

The chain joins TRBV2 to TRBJ1-5, with 9 bases matching TRBD1. Trimming took 3 bases from V and 5 from J; bases not matched to a gene: 11. CDR1 is SNHLY and CDR2 is FYNNEI in the germline V gene. The CDR3 consists of 17 residues. CDR3: CASSEGTGIPGDQPQHF. CDR3 bases: TGTGCCAGCAGTGAGGGGACAGGGATCCCGGGGGATCAGCCCCAGCATTTT.

In its sample, this clone was seen once. The chain recombines TRBV19 with TRBJ1-5; possibly TRBD1 for D (6 bases). The germline V gene has CDR1 LNHDA and CDR2 SQIVND (reference sequence). The germline V and J ends were trimmed by 4 bases and 4 bases, with 11 bases remaining between them. The CDR3 is 14 residues long. CDR3 sequence (DNA): TGTGCCAGTAGTACCGGGACACGGAATCAGCCCCAGCATTTT. Amino acid sequence: CASSTGTRNQPQHF.

V is TRBV28 and J is TRBJ1-2; 7 nucleotides agree with TRBD1. V shed 4 bases, J shed 3 bases, and the junction held 17 bases outside the gene matches. CDR1 is MDHEN and CDR2 is SYDVKM in the germline V gene. The CDR3 loop spans 18 amino acids. The CDR3 sequence: CASSSTITGAIRDYGYTF. For the CDR3, the DNA is TGTGCCAGCAGTTCCACAATTACAGGGGCGATTCGGGACTATGGCTACACCTTC.

The chain has TRBV30 and TRBJ1-2; 7 nucleotides match TRBD1. Germline V gene lookup returns CDR1 GTSNPN and CDR2 SVGIG (reference sequence). V gave up 3 bases and J gave up 7 bases; unmatched junction bases: 5. The CDR3 runs 12 residues. This CDR3 is CAWRHQGGGYTF. Written as DNA, the CDR3 is TGTGCCTGGAGGCATCAGGGGGGTGGCTACACCTTC.

The chain links TRBV5-1 to TRBJ2-1; 11 nucleotides agree with TRBD2. In germline, CDR1 is SGHRS, CDR2 YFSETQ. V shed 4 bases, J shed 0 bases, and the junction held 3 bases outside the gene matches. The CDR3 is 16 residues long. In nucleotides, the CDR3 is TGCGCCAGCAGCCTGGGACTAGCGGCCTCCTACAATGAGCAGTTCTTC. It translates to CASSLGLAASYNEQFF.

V usage is TRBV7-9 and J usage is TRBJ1-1; 7 nucleotides align to TRBD1. CDR3 length: 16 residues. In germline, CDR1 is SEHNR, CDR2 FQNEAQ (reference sequence). The V gene end was trimmed by 5 bases and the J gene end by 1 base; junction bases not matched to a gene: 10. The CDR3 DNA follows: TGTGCCAGCAGCCGTTTTACAGGGGCGGGGAACACTGAAGCTTTCTTT. Amino acids: CASSRFTGAGNTEAFF.

This CDR3 reads CASSRTGGYDEQFF. CDR3 nucleotide sequence: TGTGCCAGTAGCCGGACAGGGGGATACGATGAGCAGTTCTTC. The chain employs TRBV19 and TRBJ2-1; TRBD1 matches at 10 bases. The CDR3 extends over 14 amino acids. CDR1 is LNHDA, CDR2 SQIVND, per germline (reference sequence). Trimming removed 6 bases from V and 8 bases from J; junction bases left unmatched: 7.

The chain combines TRBV28 with TRBJ1-5; D may be TRBD1 (5 bases). CDR1 and CDR2 (germline): MDHEN, SYDVKM. V was clipped by 8 bases and J by 2 bases, with 13 bases between them. The CDR3 is made up of 14 amino acids. CDR3 bases: TGTGCCAGCGGGTCGGGGGAAGGCAATCAGCCCCAGCATTTT. Protein sequence: CASGSGEGNQPQHF.

The V call is TRBV14, the J call TRBJ1-2; D is perhaps TRBD1 (6 bases). In germline, CDR1 is SGHDN, CDR2 FVKESK. There are 15 residues in the CDR3. V was pared by 1 base and J by 1 base, with 10 bases between. CDR3 coding DNA: TGTGCCAGCAGCCAAGCAGGGACACATAACTATGGCTACACCTTC. This sequence encodes CASSQAGTHNYGYTF.

CDR3 region: CASSPTSGNTGELFF. CDR3 DNA sequence: TGTGCCAGCTCACCGACTAGCGGTAACACCGGGGAGCTGTTTTTT. The chain has TRBV18 and TRBJ2-2; 9 nucleotides match TRBD2. The germline V gene encodes CDR1 KGHSH and CDR2 LQKENI. The J segment lost 2 bases and the V segment lost 3 bases, leaving 1 base of the junction unmatched. CDR3 length equals 15 residues.

The genes are TRBV19 and TRBJ1-1, with 8 bases matching TRBD1. J gave up 5 bases and V 6 bases, and 8 bases lay outside the gene matches. The CDR3 runs 14 residues. Per the germline V gene, CDR1 is LNHDA and CDR2 is SQIVND (reference sequence). The CDR3 DNA is TGTGCCAGTAGGGACAGGGATTCGGGAACTGAAGCTTTCTTT. Its translation: CASRDRDSGTEAFF. Full variable domain (missing parts from reference TRBV19 and TRBJ1-1): DGGITQSPKYLFRKEGQNVTLSCEQNLNHDAMYWYRQDPGQGLRLIYYSQIVNDFQKGDIAEGYSVSREKKESFPLTVTSAQKNPTAFYLCASRDRDSGTEAFFGQGTRLTVV.

The V and J genes are TRBV6-5 and TRBJ2-7; D not certain. The CDR3 runs to 11 residues. From germline, CDR1 is MNHEY and CDR2 SVGAGI. Trimming pared 5 bases from V and 5 bases from J, leaving 7 bases between. CDR3 amino acids: CASSREDEQYF. Here the CDR3 DNA reads TGTGCCAGCAGTCGCGAGGACGAGCAGTACTTC.

The chain joins TRBV7-3 to TRBJ2-7; D is perhaps TRBD2 (6 bases). Germline V lookup: CDR1 SGHTA, CDR2 FQGTGA. Trimming took 0 bases from V and 7 from J, leaving 19 bases between them. The length of the CDR3 is 16 residues. The CDR3, as DNA: TGTGCCAGCAGCTTAACCCGTGACCCGCGTGGAGGGGAGCAGTACTTC. This translates into CASSLTRDPRGGEQYF. The complete variable domain, with remaining parts taken from reference TRBV7-3 and TRBJ2-7, reads GAGVSQTPSNKVTEKGKYVELRCDPISGHTALYWYRQSLGQGPEFLIYFQGTGAADDSGLPNDRFFAVRPEGSVSTLKIQRTERGDSAVYLCASSLTRDPRGGEQYFGPGTRLTVT.

This clone was detected a few times. The rearrangement links TRBV5-1 to TRBJ2-5; 7 bases align to TRBD1. Germline-derived CDR1 and CDR2 are SGHRS and YFSETQ. This CDR3 has 15 residues. V was clipped by 4 bases and J by 2 bases; unmatched bases: 8. CDR3 amino acids: CASSKNQGEQETQYF. The CDR3 DNA sequence: TGCGCCAGCAGCAAAAATCAGGGGGAACAAGAGACCCAGTACTTC. Full variable domain (missing parts from reference TRBV5-1 and TRBJ2-5): KAGVTQTPRYLIKTRGQQVTLSCSPISGHRSVSWYQQTPGQGLQFLFEYFSETQRNKGNFPGRFSGRQFSNSRSEMNVSTLELGDSALYLCASSKNQGEQETQYFGPGTRLLVL.

The genes are TRBV2 and TRBJ1-2; the D gene is possibly TRBD1 (5 bases). V was pared by 7 bases and J by 2 bases, with 11 bases between. Germline loops: CDR1 SNHLY, CDR2 FYNNEI. The length of the CDR3 is 13 residues. The CDR3 is CASTSYRNYGYTF. Here the CDR3 DNA reads TGTGCCAGCACATCTTACAGGAACTATGGCTACACCTTC. The variable domain in full, completed from reference TRBV2 and TRBJ1-2, reads EPEVTQTPSHQVTQMGQEVILRCVPISNHLYFYWYRQILGQKVEFLVSFYNNEISEKSEIFDDQFSVERPDGSNFTLKIRSTKLEDSAMYFCASTSYRNYGYTFGSGTRLTVV.

This chain links TRBV28 with TRBJ1-1; weak D call: TRBD1 (6 bases). Germline loops: CDR1 MDHEN, CDR2 SYDVKM. The CDR3 extends over 13 amino acids. Trimming stripped 7 bases from V and 1 base from J, with 10 bases between. CDR3 protein: CASIRGGNTEAFF. The CDR3 DNA reads as TGTGCCAGCATCCGAGGGGGGAACACTGAAGCTTTCTTT.

This chain links TRBV7-2 with TRBJ2-7, with 7 bases matching TRBD1. CDR3 length equals 14 residues. V lost 5 bases, J lost 4 bases, and 8 bases stayed unmatched. The V gene's germline CDR1 is SGHTA and CDR2 FQGNSA. DNA of the CDR3: TGTGCCAGCAGCCCCCGACAGGGTGGGTACGAGCAGTACTTC. Its protein product is CASSPRQGGYEQYF. Using reference TRBV7-2 and TRBJ2-7 for the parts outside the CDR3, the full variable domain is GAGVSQSPSNKVTEKGKDVELRCDPISGHTALYWYRQSLGQGLEFLIYFQGNSAPDKSGLPSDRFSAERTGGSVSTLTIQRTQQEDSAVYLCASSPRQGGYEQYFGPGTRLTVT.

V usage is TRBV30 and J usage is TRBJ2-1; 8 positions agree with TRBD2. J lost 6 bases, V lost 4 bases, and 8 bases had no gene match. Germline values: CDR1 GTSNPN, CDR2 SVGIG (reference sequence). This CDR3 is built from 14 residues. The CDR3 DNA sequence: TGTGCCTGGATAAAAGCGGGAGCCATCAATGAGCAGTTCTTC. Translated: CAWIKAGAINEQFF.

This chain uses TRBV10-1 with TRBJ2-1; TRBD2 agrees at 13 bases. The CDR3 consists of 16 residues. Losses at the gene ends were 4 bases for V and 7 bases for J; bases not matched to a gene: 7. Germline CDR1 WNHNN, CDR2 SYGVQD (reference sequence). CDR3 protein: CASSVDGTSGINEQFF. The CDR3 DNA reads TGCGCCAGCAGTGTAGACGGGACTAGCGGGATTAATGAGCAGTTCTTC.

The genes are TRBV5-4 and TRBJ1-3; 7 bases line up with TRBD1. V shed 4 bases and J 0 bases; nucleotides not matched to a gene: 7. The CDR3 totals 16 residues. CDR1 and CDR2 (germline): SGHNT, YYREEE (reference sequence). For the CDR3, the DNA is TGTGCCAGCAGCCAGGGACAGCCGAGCTCTGGAAACACCATATATTTT. Residues: CASSQGQPSSGNTIYF. The whole variable domain, remainder taken from reference TRBV5-4 and TRBJ1-3, is ETGVTQSPTHLIKTRGQQVTLRCSSQSGHNTVSWYQQALGQGPQFIFQYYREEENGRGNFPPRFSGLQFPNYSSELNVNALELDDSALYLCASSQGQPSSGNTIYFGEGSWLTVV.

The chain joins TRBV2 to TRBJ2-1; TRBD2 aligns across 11 bases. Trimming took 11 bases from V and 6 from J; bases not matched to a gene: 9. This CDR3 comprises 14 residues. The germline V gene has CDR1 SNHLY and CDR2 FYNNEI. CDR3 sequence: CAGSELAGVNEQFF. The CDR3 region has the DNA TGTGCCGGCTCCGAACTAGCGGGGGTCAATGAGCAGTTCTTC.

J is TRBJ2-1 and V is TRBV6-4; 12 bases are shared with TRBD2. Germline V lookup: CDR1 MRHNA, CDR2 SNTAGT. The CDR3 totals 15 residues. V lost 6 bases, J lost 7 bases, and 7 bases stayed unmatched. In DNA form, the CDR3 reads TGTGCCAGCAGACCGACTAGCGGGAGTATGAATGAGCAGTTCTTC. It is translated as CASRPTSGSMNEQFF.

The chain recombines TRBV5-1 with TRBJ2-7; D ambiguous. CDR1 SGHRS and CDR2 YFSETQ come from the germline V gene. Trimming cost V 1 base and J 0 bases, with 8 bases left between them. The CDR3 is 14 residues long. The CDR3 reads CASSLSTDSYEQYF. As DNA, the CDR3 is TGCGCCAGCAGCTTGAGTACAGACTCCTACGAGCAGTACTTC.

This chain connects TRBV7-6 to TRBJ2-7, with 10 bases identical to TRBD2. CDR3 length equals 17 residues. Looked up from germline, CDR1 is SGHVS and CDR2 is FNYEAQ. After removal of 0 bases from V and 0 bases from J, the junction contained 5 bases not matched to a gene. DNA for the CDR3: TGTGCCAGCAGCTTAGCAGGACTAGCGGATAGCTCCTACGAGCAGTACTTC. Protein product: CASSLAGLADSSYEQYF.

The J gene is TRBJ1-1, the V gene TRBV11-3; 7 nucleotides agree with TRBD1. This CDR3 region has 16 residues. The V gene end was trimmed by 5 bases and the J gene end by 0 bases; junction bases not matched to a gene: 9. The germline gives CDR1 SGHNT, CDR2 YENEEA. The CDR3 loop is CASSVSYRGLNTEAFF. The DNA of the CDR3 is TGTGCCAGCAGCGTTTCTTACAGGGGACTGAACACTGAAGCTTTCTTT.

This clone showed up just once. The V gene is TRBV30, the J gene TRBJ2-5; TRBD2 aligns across 8 bases. The CDR3 runs to 13 residues. J gave up 4 bases and V 3 bases, and 4 bases lay outside the gene matches. Germline V gene data show CDR1 as GTSNPN and CDR2 as SVGIG (reference sequence). CDR3 sequence reads: CAWRFSGIETQYF. Written as DNA, the CDR3 is TGTGCCTGGAGATTTAGCGGGATAGAGACCCAGTACTTC. Full variable domain (remainder filled in from reference TRBV30 and TRBJ2-5): SQTIHQWPATLVQPVGSPLSLECTVEGTSNPNLYWYRQAAGRGLQLLFYSVGIGQISSEVPQNLSASRPQDRQFILSSKKLLLSDSGFYLCAWRFSGIETQYFGPGTRLLVL.

V usage is TRBV5-6 and J usage is TRBJ2-2; TRBD2 matches 12 bases. The CDR3 sequence is 16 residues long. Germline V lookup: CDR1 SGHDT, CDR2 YYEEEE. The V segment lost 4 bases and the J segment 7 bases; nucleotides outside the gene matches: 8. The CDR3 coding sequence is TGTGCCAGCAGCCGCCGACTAGCGGGAGCGGGCGGGGAGCTGTTTTTT. Protein sequence: CASSRRLAGAGGELFF.